This entry features one TCR beta chain sequence. How the authors handled the data: The assay estimated nucleated cells by amplifying reference gene primers. Here immunoSEQ multiplex PCR was the method, and the copy in TCRdb shows in-frame clones only, minus some. V and J calls and clone size are copied from that table; D and trimming were computed from the DNA. The sample consists of more than 65,000 clones, over 75% of them appearing once. The sample belongs to a study of blood T cell repertoires in COVID-19. Study information: The study drew acute and convalescent COVID-19 samples from the United States, Italy and Spain. T cells, B-cell-depleted T cells, or PBMCs supplied cDNA or gDNA.

The germline V gene has CDR1 SGHTA and CDR2 FQGTGA. V dropped 0 bases and J dropped 1; count of bases not matched to a gene: 10. The CDR3 spans 19 residues. The material sequenced was peripheral blood. This TCR derives from a man in his forties or fifties with active COVID-19. This chain connects TRBV7-3 to TRBJ2-3, with TRBD2 identical over 10 bases. CDR3 sequence (DNA): TGTGCCAGCAGCTTAACGCCGATAGCGGGGGGCCATGGCACAGATACGCAGTATTTT. This sequence encodes CASSLTPIAGGHGTDTQYF.